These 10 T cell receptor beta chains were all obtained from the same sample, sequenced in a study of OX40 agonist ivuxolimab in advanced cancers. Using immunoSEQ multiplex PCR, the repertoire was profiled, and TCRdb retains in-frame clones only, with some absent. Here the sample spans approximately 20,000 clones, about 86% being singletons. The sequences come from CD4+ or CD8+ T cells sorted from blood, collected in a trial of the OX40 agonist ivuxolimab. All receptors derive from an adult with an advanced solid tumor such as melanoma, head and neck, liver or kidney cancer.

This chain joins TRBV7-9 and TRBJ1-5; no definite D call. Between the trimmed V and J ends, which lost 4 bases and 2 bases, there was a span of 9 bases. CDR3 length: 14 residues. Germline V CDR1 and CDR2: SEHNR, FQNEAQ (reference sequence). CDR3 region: CASSSAKRNQPQHF. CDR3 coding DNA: TGTGCCAGCAGCTCCGCCAAGCGCAATCAGCCCCAGCATTTT.

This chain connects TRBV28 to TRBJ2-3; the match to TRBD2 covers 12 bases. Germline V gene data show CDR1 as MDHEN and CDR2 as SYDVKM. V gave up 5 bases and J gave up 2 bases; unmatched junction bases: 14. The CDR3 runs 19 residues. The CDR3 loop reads CASSLWAVGLAGTTDTQYF. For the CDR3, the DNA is TGTGCCAGCAGTCTTTGGGCCGTCGGACTAGCGGGAACCACAGATACGCAGTATTTT.

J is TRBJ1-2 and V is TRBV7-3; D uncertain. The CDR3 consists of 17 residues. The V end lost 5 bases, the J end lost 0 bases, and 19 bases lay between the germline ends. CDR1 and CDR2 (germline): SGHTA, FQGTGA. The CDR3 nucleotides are TGTGCCAGCAGCCCACCAGCCGCGGCAGCTTCTAACTATGGCTACACCTTC. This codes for CASSPPAAAASNYGYTF.

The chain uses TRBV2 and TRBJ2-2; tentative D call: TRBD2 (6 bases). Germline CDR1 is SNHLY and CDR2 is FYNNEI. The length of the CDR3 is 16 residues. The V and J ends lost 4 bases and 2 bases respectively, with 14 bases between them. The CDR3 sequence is CASSGGSGDNTGELFF. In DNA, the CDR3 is TGTGCCAGCAGTGGCGGTAGCGGAGATAACACCGGGGAGCTGTTTTTT.

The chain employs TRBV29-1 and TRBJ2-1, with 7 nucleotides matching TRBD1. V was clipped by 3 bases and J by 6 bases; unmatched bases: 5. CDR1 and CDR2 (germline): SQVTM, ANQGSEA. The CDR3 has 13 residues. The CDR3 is CSVETQGVNEQFF. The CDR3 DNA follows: TGCAGCGTTGAGACCCAGGGGGTCAATGAGCAGTTCTTC.

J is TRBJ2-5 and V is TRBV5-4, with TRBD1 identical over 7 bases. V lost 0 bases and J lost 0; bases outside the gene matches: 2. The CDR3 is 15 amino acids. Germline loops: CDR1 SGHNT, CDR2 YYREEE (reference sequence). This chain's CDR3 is CASSLGTGHQETQYF. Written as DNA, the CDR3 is TGTGCCAGCAGCTTGGGGACAGGTCACCAAGAGACCCAGTACTTC.

The CDR3 coding sequence is TGTGCCAGCAGCCCAGGGACACTATACGAGCAGTACTTC. It is translated as CASSPGTLYEQYF. The rearrangement links TRBV7-2 to TRBJ2-7, with D possibly being TRBD1 (6 bases). V gave up 5 bases and J gave up 4 bases, with 12 bases separating them. This CDR3 is built from 13 residues. Germline loops: CDR1 SGHTA, CDR2 FQGNSA.

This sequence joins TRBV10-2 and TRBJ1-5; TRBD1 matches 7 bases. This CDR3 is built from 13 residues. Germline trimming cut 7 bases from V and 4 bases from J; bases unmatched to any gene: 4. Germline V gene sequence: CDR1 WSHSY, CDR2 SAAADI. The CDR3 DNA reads TGCGCCAGCAAGGACAGGATAAATCAGCCCCAGCATTTT. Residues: CASKDRINQPQHF.

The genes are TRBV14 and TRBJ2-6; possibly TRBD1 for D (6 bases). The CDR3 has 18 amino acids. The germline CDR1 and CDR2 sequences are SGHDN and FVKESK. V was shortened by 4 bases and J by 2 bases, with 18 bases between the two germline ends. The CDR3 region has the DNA TGTGCCAGCAGCCGTTTGGGGGCCTCAGGGACTGGGGCCAACGTCCTGACTTTC. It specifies CASSRLGASGTGANVLTF.

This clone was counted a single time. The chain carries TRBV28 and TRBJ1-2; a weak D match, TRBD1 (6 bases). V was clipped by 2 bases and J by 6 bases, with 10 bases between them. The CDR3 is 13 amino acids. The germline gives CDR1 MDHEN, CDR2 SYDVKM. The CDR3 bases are TGTGCCAGCAGTTTAAGGACAGCGGATGGCTACACCTTC. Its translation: CASSLRTADGYTF.